Listed below are T cell receptor beta chains from one sample, sequenced in a study of blood T cell repertoires in COVID-19. This table comes from immunoSEQ multiplex PCR, and its TCRdb copy is limited to in-frame clones, with some not included. Of 130,000 to 150,000 clones listed, over 65% are singletons. Sequencing was done on a sample of peripheral blood. These receptors all come from a human donor in a cohort sampled during active COVID-19. The CDR3 runs from the conserved cysteine through the conserved F or W.

J: TRBJ1-2; V: TRBV5-1; CDR3: CASSARQGGYGYTF
J: TRBJ2-3; V: TRBV7-7; CDR3: CASSPDSNTQYF
J: TRBJ2-2; V: TRBV11-2; CDR3: CASSLGRGFKTGELFF
J: TRBJ2-2; V: TRBV6-1; CDR3: CASSEGLAGIGGELFF
J: TRBJ2-5; V: TRBV7-9; CDR3: CASSLAQGLETQYF
J: TRBJ1-4; V: TRBV28; CDR3: CASSLGLSIEKLFF
J: TRBJ2-3; V: TRBV27; CDR3: CASRRTVNTDTQYF
J: TRBJ1-4; V: TRBV25-1; CDR3: CASSEPRGGEKLFF
J: TRBJ2-2; V: TRBV27; CDR3: CASSPRTGNTGELFF
J: TRBJ2-2; V: TRBV7-8; CDR3: CASSQGLAGVNTGELFF
J: TRBJ2-1; V: TRBV4-1; CDR3: CASSPDAGTGSYNEQFF
J: TRBJ1-2; V: TRBV30; CDR3: CAWTILGQGGGYTF
J: TRBJ2-2; V: TRBV4-1; CDR3: CASSQDYRGIGTGELFF
J: TRBJ1-1; V: TRBV6-5; CDR3: CASSFGQTTEAFF
J: TRBJ2-1; V: TRBV3-1/TRBV3-2; CDR3: CASSQGQATYNEQFF
J: TRBJ2-2; V: TRBV7-6; CDR3: CASSPTGEFVGELFF
J: TRBJ2-3; V: TRBV5-1; CDR3: CASSRGPSGGAGADTQYF
J: TRBJ1-6; V: TRBV6-4; CDR3: CASSLLGQGNSPLHF
J: TRBJ1-3; V: TRBV18; CDR3: CASSKAQGKDTIYF
J: TRBJ1-3; V: TRBV30; CDR3: CAWSKDSPNTIYF
J: TRBJ2-1; V: TRBV11-3; CDR3: CASSLGAGGPYNEQFF
J: TRBJ2-7; V: TRBV5-6; CDR3: CASSLVPGTVRAYEQYF
J: TRBJ1-5; V: TRBV10-3; CDR3: CATRQGKNQPQHF